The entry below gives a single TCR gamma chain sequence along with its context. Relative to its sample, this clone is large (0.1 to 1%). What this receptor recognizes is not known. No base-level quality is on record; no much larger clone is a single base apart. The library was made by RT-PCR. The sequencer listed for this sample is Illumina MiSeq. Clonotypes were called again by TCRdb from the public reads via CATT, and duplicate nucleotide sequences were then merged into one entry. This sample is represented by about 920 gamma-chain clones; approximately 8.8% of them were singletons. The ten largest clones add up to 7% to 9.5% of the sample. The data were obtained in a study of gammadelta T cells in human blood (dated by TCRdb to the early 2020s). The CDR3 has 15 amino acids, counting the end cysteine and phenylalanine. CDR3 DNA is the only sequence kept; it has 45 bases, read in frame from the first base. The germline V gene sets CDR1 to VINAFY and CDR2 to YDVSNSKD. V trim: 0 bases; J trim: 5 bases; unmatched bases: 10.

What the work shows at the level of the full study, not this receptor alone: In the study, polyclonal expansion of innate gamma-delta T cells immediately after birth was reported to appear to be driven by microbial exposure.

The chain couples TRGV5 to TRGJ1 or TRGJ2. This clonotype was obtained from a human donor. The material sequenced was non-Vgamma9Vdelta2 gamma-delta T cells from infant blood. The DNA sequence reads TGTGCCACCTGGGACAGGCCAAGGATGCATTATAAGAAACTCTTT. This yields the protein CATWDRPRMHYKKLF.